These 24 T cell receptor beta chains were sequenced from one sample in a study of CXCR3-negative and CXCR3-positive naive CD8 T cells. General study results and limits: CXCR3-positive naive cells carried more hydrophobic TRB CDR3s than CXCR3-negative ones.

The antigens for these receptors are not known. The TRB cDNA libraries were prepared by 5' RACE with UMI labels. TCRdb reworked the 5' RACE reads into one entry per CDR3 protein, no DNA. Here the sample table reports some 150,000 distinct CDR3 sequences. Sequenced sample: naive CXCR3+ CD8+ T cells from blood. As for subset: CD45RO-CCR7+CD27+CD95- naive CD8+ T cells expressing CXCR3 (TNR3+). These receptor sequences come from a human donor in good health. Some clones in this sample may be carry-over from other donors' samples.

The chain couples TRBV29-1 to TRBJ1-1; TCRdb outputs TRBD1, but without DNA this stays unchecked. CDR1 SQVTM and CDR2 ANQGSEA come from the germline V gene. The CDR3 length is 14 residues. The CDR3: CSVEAPRGGTEAFF. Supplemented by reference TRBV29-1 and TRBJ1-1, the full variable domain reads SAVISQKPSRDICQRGTSLTIQCQVDSQVTMMFWYRQQPGQSLTLIATANQGSEATYESGFVIDKFPISRPNLTFSTLTVSNMSPEDSSIYLCSVEAPRGGTEAFFGQGTRLTVV.

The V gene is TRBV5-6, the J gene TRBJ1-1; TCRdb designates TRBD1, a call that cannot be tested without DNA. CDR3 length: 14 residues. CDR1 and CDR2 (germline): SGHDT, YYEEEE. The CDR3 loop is CASSWAGGNTEAFF. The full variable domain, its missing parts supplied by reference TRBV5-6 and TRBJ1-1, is DAGVTQSPTHLIKTRGQQVTLRCSPKSGHDTVSWYQQALGQGPQFIFQYYEEEERQRGNFPDRFSGHQFPNYSSELNVNALLLGDSALYLCASSWAGGNTEAFFGQGTRLTVV.

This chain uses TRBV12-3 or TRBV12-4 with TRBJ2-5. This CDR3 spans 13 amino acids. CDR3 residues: CASSLVSRETQYF.

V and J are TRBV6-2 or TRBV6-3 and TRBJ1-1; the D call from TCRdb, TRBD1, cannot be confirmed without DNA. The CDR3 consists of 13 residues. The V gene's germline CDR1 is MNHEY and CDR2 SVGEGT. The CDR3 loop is CASSYDSNTEAFF.

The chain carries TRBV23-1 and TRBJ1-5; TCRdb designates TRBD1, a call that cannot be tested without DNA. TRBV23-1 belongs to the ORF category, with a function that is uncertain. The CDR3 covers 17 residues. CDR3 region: CASSLPGQCYSNQPQHF.

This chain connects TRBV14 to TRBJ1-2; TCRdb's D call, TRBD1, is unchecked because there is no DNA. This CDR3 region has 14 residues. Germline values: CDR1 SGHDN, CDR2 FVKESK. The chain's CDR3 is CASSLTGDYYGYTF.

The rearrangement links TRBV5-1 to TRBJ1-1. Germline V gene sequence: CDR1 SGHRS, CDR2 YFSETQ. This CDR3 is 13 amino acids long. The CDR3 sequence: CASSLAGNAEAFF. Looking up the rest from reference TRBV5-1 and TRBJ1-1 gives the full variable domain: KAGVTQTPRYLIKTRGQQVTLSCSPISGHRSVSWYQQTPGQGLQFLFEYFSETQRNKGNFPGRFSGRQFSNSRSEMNVSTLELGDSALYLCASSLAGNAEAFFGQGTRLTVV.

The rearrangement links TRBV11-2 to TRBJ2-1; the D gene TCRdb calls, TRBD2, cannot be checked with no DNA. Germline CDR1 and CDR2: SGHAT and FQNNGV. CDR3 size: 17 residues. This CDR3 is CARSLVSQRVSYNEQFF.

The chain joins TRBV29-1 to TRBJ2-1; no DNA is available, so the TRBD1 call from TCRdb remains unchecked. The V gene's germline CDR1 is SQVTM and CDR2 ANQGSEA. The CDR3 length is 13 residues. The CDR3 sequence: CSVRGARTDEQFF.

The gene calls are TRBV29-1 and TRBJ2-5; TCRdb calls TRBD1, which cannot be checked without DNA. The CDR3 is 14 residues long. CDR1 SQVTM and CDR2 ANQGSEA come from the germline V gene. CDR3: CSVEQQMGGETQYF.

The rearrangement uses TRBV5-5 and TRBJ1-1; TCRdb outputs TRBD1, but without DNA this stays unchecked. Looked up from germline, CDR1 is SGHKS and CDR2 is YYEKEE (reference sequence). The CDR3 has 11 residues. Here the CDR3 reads CASSFQGPLIF.

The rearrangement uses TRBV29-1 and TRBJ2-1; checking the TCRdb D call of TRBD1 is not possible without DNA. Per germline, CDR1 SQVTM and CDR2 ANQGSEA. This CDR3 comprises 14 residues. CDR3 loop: CSAPETSSYNEQFF.

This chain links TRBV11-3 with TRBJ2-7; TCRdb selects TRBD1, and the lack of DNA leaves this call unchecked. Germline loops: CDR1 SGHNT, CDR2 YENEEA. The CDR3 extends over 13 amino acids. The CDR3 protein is CASSSTGGGEQYF.

The CDR3 loop is CASSDPGSAYGYTF. The genes are TRBV12-3 or TRBV12-4 and TRBJ1-2; TCRdb reports TRBD1, a call that lacks DNA to check it against. CDR3 size: 14 residues.

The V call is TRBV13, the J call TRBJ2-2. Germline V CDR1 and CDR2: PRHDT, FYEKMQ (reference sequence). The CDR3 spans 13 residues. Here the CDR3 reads CASSLGPSGELFF.

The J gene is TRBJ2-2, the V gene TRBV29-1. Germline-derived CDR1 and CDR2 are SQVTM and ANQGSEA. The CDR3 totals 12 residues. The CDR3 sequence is CSVVGVGGELFF.

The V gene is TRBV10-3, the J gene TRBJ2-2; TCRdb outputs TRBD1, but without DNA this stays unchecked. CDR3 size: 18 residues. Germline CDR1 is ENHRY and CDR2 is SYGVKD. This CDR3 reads CAISEIRTGGYISGELFF.

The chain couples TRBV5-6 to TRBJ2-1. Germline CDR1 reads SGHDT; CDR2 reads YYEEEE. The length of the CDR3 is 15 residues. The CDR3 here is CASSLNWDLDNEQFF.

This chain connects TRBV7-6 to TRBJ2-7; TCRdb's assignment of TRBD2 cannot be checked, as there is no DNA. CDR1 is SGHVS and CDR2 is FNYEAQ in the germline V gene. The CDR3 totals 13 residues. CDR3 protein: CASSPDGLGEQYF.

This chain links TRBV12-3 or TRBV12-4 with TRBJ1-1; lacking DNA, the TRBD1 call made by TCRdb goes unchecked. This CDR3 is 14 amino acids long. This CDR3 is CASTWGGMNTEAFF.

This CDR3 reads CASSQSSPDHGELFF. The rearrangement links TRBV23-1 to TRBJ2-2. TRBV23-1 is an ORF; its function is uncertain. The length of the CDR3 is 15 residues.

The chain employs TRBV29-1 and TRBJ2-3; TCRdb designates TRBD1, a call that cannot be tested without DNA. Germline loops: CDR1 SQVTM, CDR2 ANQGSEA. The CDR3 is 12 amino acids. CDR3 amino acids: CSVALDSDTQYF.

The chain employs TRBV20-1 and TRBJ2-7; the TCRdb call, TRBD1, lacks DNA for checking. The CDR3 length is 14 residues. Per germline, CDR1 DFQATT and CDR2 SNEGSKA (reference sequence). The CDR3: CSARDLGAGGEQYF.

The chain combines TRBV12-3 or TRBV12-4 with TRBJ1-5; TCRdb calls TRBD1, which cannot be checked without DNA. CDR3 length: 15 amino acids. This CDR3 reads CASTRTGDSNQPQHF.